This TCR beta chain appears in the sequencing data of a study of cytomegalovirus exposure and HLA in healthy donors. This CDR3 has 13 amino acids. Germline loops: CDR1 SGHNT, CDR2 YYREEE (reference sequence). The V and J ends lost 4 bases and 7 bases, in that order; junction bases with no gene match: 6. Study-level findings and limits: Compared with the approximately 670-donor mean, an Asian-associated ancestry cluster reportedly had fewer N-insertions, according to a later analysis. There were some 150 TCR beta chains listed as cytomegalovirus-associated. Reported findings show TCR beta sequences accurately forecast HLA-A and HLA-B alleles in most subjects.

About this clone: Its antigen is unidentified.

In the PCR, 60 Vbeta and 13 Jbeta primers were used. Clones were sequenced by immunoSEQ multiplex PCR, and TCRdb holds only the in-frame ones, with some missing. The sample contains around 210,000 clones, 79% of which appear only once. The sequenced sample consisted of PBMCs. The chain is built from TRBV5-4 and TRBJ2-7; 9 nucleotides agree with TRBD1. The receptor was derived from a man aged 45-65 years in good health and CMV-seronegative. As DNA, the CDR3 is TGTGCCAGCAGCGCGGCGGGGACAGGGGAGCAGTACTTC. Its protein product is CASSAAGTGEQYF.